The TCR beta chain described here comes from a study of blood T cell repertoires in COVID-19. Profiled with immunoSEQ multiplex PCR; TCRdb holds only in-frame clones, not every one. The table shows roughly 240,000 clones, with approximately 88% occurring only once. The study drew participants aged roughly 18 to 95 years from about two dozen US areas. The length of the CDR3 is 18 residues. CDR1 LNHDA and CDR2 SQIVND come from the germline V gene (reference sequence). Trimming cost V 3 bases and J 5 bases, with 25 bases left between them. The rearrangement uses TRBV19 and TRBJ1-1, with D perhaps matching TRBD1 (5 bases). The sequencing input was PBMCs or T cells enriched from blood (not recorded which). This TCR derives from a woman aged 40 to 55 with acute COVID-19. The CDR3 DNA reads TGTGCCAGTAGTATGATTGTTGGCAGCCTCAGACAGAGGACTGAAGCTTTCTTT. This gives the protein CASSMIVGSLRQRTEAFF.